This entry lists 28 T cell receptor beta chains sequenced from one sample in a study of blood T cell dynamics during melanoma immunotherapy. Time point in this sample: week 3, after first cycle of checkpoint inhibitor. Profiling relied on immunoSEQ multiplex PCR, and the TCRdb table lists in-frame clones only, not all of them. Among about 19,000 clones, 87% were seen once, and the ten largest hold around 7%. The sequences come from blood, collected from a patient treated with checkpoint blockade. The receptors come from a human donor with melanoma.

The chain is built from TRBV19 and TRBJ2-7; 9 nucleotides agree with TRBD1. CDR1 and CDR2 (germline): LNHDA, SQIVND (reference sequence). The CDR3 runs 14 residues. V was clipped by 4 bases and J by 4 bases; unmatched bases: 5. The CDR3 nucleotides read TGTGCCAGTAGTAGGACAGGGGATGGGTACGAGCAGTACTTC. It encodes CASSRTGDGYEQYF.

The CDR3 region is CASSNPRGREASYEQYF. The CDR3 DNA sequence: TGTGCCAGTAGTAACCCTCGTGGGCGGGAGGCCTCCTACGAGCAGTACTTC. The chain employs TRBV19 and TRBJ2-7; the match to TRBD2 covers 8 bases. Unmatched junction bases numbered 11, after V lost 4 bases and J lost 0 bases. The germline gives CDR1 LNHDA, CDR2 SQIVND (reference sequence). The CDR3 extends over 17 amino acids.

This clone was observed a single time. The DNA of the CDR3 is TGCGCCAGCAGCCAAGATCTGGCGTCCTACGAGCAGTACTTC. Translated: CASSQDLASYEQYF. The chain employs TRBV4-3 and TRBJ2-7; D is uncertain. The CDR3 covers 14 residues. V was clipped by 0 bases and J by 1 base, with 7 bases between them. Germline V gene lookup returns CDR1 LGHNA and CDR2 YSLEER.

This rearrangement joins TRBV2 to TRBJ1-6; no firm D call. Trimming left V 0 bases short and J 0 bases short, with 6 bases between. CDR3 length equals 16 residues. Germline loops: CDR1 SNHLY, CDR2 FYNNEI. The CDR3 here is CASSEAGFSYNSPLHF. The CDR3 DNA is TGTGCCAGCAGTGAAGCAGGATTCTCCTATAATTCACCCCTCCACTTT. The whole variable domain, filled in from reference TRBV2 and TRBJ1-6, reads EPEVTQTPSHQVTQMGQEVILRCVPISNHLYFYWYRQILGQKVEFLVSFYNNEISEKSEIFDDQFSVERPDGSNFTLKIRSTKLEDSAMYFCASSEAGFSYNSPLHFGNGTRLTVT.

This clone has only one observation. V usage is TRBV18 and J usage is TRBJ2-2; D gene uncertain. CDR1 is KGHSH, CDR2 LQKENI, per germline. This CDR3 has 12 residues. With 3 bases removed from V and 4 bases from J, the gap between germline ends came to 3 bases. The CDR3 is CASSPVTGELFF. CDR3 DNA: TGTGCCAGCTCACCGGTCACCGGGGAGCTGTTTTTT.

J is TRBJ1-1 and V is TRBV13, with 8 bases identical to TRBD1. CDR1 and CDR2 (germline): PRHDT, FYEKMQ (reference sequence). Unmatched junction bases numbered 5, after V lost 7 bases and J lost 4 bases. There are 13 residues in the CDR3. CDR3 nucleotide sequence: TGTGCCAGCACCCCGGACAGGGCCACTGAAGCTTTCTTT. Amino acid sequence: CASTPDRATEAFF.

The chain recombines TRBV5-4 with TRBJ2-5; 7 nucleotides agree with TRBD2. Judging by the DNA end, TRBJ2-7 fits better; the J call may be wrong. From germline, CDR1 is SGHNT and CDR2 YYREEE (reference sequence). This CDR3 region has 14 residues. The CDR3 DNA sequence: TGTGCCAGCAGCTTGGCCGCGGGAGCCCGCGAGCAGTACTTC. The encoded protein is CASSLAAGAREQYF.

The rearrangement uses TRBV6-5 and TRBJ2-5; 11 nucleotides line up with TRBD1. The trim removed 2 bases at V and 4 bases at J, leaving 6 bases unmatched. Per germline, CDR1 MNHEY and CDR2 SVGAGI. CDR3 length: 16 residues. CDR3 DNA sequence: TGTGCCAGCAGTTACATCAGGACAGGGGGCGGAGAGACCCAGTACTTC. Translating it yields CASSYIRTGGGETQYF.

This clone has only a few counts. The chain links TRBV28 to TRBJ1-2; D may be TRBD1 (6 bases). With 2 bases removed from V and 2 bases from J, the gap between germline ends came to 18 bases. CDR1 is MDHEN, CDR2 SYDVKM, per germline. CDR3 length: 17 residues. The CDR3 nucleotides are TGTGCCAGCAGTTTACAGCCTCCTCGCACAGGGAACTATGGCTACACCTTC. As protein: CASSLQPPRTGNYGYTF.

V is TRBV5-1 and J is TRBJ2-7, with TRBD2 matching 7 bases. CDR1 SGHRS and CDR2 YFSETQ come from the germline V gene. The CDR3 is made up of 16 amino acids. V shed 4 bases and J 3 bases; nucleotides not matched to a gene: 13. CDR3 DNA: TGCGCCAGCAGCATCGGTCAGGGAGGGCCTGGCTACGAGCAGTACTTC. Protein: CASSIGQGGPGYEQYF.

The rearrangement joins TRBV28 to TRBJ1-5; the match to TRBD1 covers 9 bases. Trimming took 3 bases from V and 5 from J; bases not matched to a gene: 11. Per the germline V gene, CDR1 is MDHEN and CDR2 is SYDVKM. The CDR3 totals 17 residues. The CDR3 coding sequence is TGTGCCAGCAGTTTGACAGGGGGTCCTTTGTATCATCAGCCCCAGCATTTT. Translation: CASSLTGGPLYHQPQHF.

V gene TRBV19 combines with J gene TRBJ1-1; D unresolved. The CDR3 covers 11 residues. The germline gives CDR1 LNHDA, CDR2 SQIVND (reference sequence). V gave up 9 bases and J gave up 0 bases, with 5 bases separating them. CDR3 bases: TGTGCCAGCAAATTGAACACTGAAGCTTTCTTT. Residues: CASKLNTEAFF.

The V call is TRBV6-1, the J call TRBJ2-1; 8 nucleotides line up with TRBD2. The CDR3 is made up of 14 amino acids. The V gene end was trimmed by 1 base and the J gene end by 6 bases; junction bases not matched to a gene: 2. Looked up from germline, CDR1 is MNHNS and CDR2 is SASEGT. The CDR3 sequence: CASSEERESNEQFF. CDR3 coding DNA: TGTGCCAGCAGTGAAGAGCGGGAGAGCAATGAGCAGTTCTTC.

The rearrangement uses TRBV11-2 and TRBJ1-1; 10 bases fit TRBD1. The germline CDR1 and CDR2 sequences are SGHAT and FQNNGV. This CDR3 has 13 residues. Trimming took 2 bases from V and 11 from J; bases not matched to a gene: 5. CDR3 nucleotides: TGTGCCAGCAGCTTACGACAGGGGGCGGGCGCTTTCTTT. Translation: CASSLRQGAGAFF.

This clone was recorded a few times. The chain is built from TRBV28 and TRBJ2-7, with 9 bases identical to TRBD1. Germline trimming cut 1 base from V and 4 bases from J; bases unmatched to any gene: 5. Germline loops: CDR1 MDHEN, CDR2 SYDVKM. This CDR3 contains 15 residues. In DNA form, the CDR3 reads TGTGCCAGCAGTTTATTGGGACAGGGCGAATACGAGCAGTACTTC. Encoded protein: CASSLLGQGEYEQYF. Filled out from reference TRBV28 and TRBJ2-7, the complete variable domain reads DVKVTQSSRYLVKRTGEKVFLECVQDMDHENMFWYRQDPGLGLRLIYFSYDVKMKEKGDIPEGYSVSREKKERFSLILESASTNQTSMYLCASSLLGQGEYEQYFGPGTRLTVT.

The chain joins TRBV7-8 to TRBJ1-4; D is possibly TRBD1 (5 bases). This CDR3 region has 15 residues. The V end lost 3 bases, the J end lost 0 bases, and 8 bases lay between the germline ends. Germline values: CDR1 SGHVS, CDR2 FQNEAQ. The DNA of the CDR3 is TGTGCCAGCAGCTTCACGACAGCAACTAATGAAAAACTGTTTTTT. Its protein product is CASSFTTATNEKLFF.

This sequence joins TRBV5-1 and TRBJ2-6; D is perhaps TRBD1 or TRBD2 (5 bases each). CDR1 SGHRS and CDR2 YFSETQ come from the germline V gene. This CDR3 region has 15 residues. The ends were cut back, 0 bases at V and 4 bases at J, with 8 bases in the middle. CDR3 nucleotides: TGCGCCAGCAGCTTGGGAGGGGCCGGGGCCAACGTCCTGACTTTC. As protein: CASSLGGAGANVLTF.

This chain uses TRBV15 with TRBJ1-2, with D unresolved. The germline V gene encodes CDR1 LNHNV and CDR2 YYDKDF (reference sequence). Between the trimmed V and J ends, which lost 1 base and 5 bases, there was a span of 8 bases. There are 13 residues in the CDR3. Written as DNA, the CDR3 is TGTGCCACCAGCAGAGTGGCAGATTATGGCTACACCTTC. This encodes CATSRVADYGYTF. The full variable domain, with the rest looked up from reference TRBV15 and TRBJ1-2, is DAMVIQNPRYQVTQFGKPVTLSCSQTLNHNVMYWYQQKSSQAPKLLFHYYDKDFNNEADTPDNFQSRRPNTSFCFLDIRSPGLGDTAMYLCATSRVADYGYTFGSGTRLTVV.

The chain carries TRBV28 and TRBJ1-2; D perhaps matches TRBD1 (5 bases). Germline loops: CDR1 MDHEN, CDR2 SYDVKM. Trimming shortened V by 4 bases and J by 1 base, and 13 bases separated the two germline ends. The CDR3 length is 15 residues. The CDR3 coding sequence is TGTGCCAGCAGTTCAGTAGACAGTCTTAACTATGGCTACACCTTC. It specifies CASSSVDSLNYGYTF.

This chain links TRBV6-1 with TRBJ1-1; D is unclear. The CDR3 is made up of 14 amino acids. Trimming shortened V by 7 bases and J by 0 bases, and 12 bases separated the two germline ends. Germline V gene sequence: CDR1 MNHNS, CDR2 SASEGT. The DNA for the CDR3 is TGTGCCAGCAATGAGGCAGTTCTGAACACTGAAGCTTTCTTT. As protein: CASNEAVLNTEAFF.

The chain couples TRBV4-2 to TRBJ2-3; 7 bases align to TRBD2. CDR1 is LGHNA, CDR2 YNFKEQ, per germline. J was trimmed by 4 bases and V by 1 base; bases with no gene match: 11. The CDR3 contains 17 residues. Here the CDR3 reads CASSQVGLAVGSDTQYF. In DNA, the CDR3 is TGTGCCAGCAGCCAAGTGGGGCTAGCGGTCGGGTCAGATACGCAGTATTTT.

A word on this clone: The same CDR3 also results from other DNA sequences found in this sample. V and J are TRBV30 and TRBJ2-2; 7 nucleotides match TRBD2. This CDR3 has 13 amino acids. Per germline, CDR1 GTSNPN and CDR2 SVGIG (reference sequence). Trimming cost V 8 bases and J 3 bases; bases outside gene matches: 6. CDR3 nucleotides: TGTGCCGGCCGGGACTACTACACCGGGGAGCTGTTTTTT. Residues: CAGRDYYTGELFF.

The genes are TRBV4-2 and TRBJ2-2, with 13 bases that match TRBD2. Germline loops: CDR1 LGHNA, CDR2 YNFKEQ. Germline trimming cut 4 bases from V and 6 bases from J; bases unmatched to any gene: 2. This CDR3 contains 15 residues. The CDR3 here is CASSPGLAGAGELFF. CDR3 in DNA: TGTGCCAGCAGCCCCGGACTAGCGGGAGCCGGGGAGCTGTTTTTT.

The chain recombines TRBV5-1 with TRBJ2-2; 8 nucleotides agree with TRBD2. CDR1 and CDR2 (germline): SGHRS, YFSETQ. V trimming: 0 bases; J trimming: 4 bases; junction bases outside the gene matches: 5. The CDR3 consists of 16 residues. CDR3 coding DNA: TGCGCCAGCAGCTTGGCAGTTAGCGGGGCCACCGGGGAGCTGTTTTTT. Translation: CASSLAVSGATGELFF.

This rearrangement joins TRBV9 to TRBJ2-1, with 7 positions matching TRBD2. Germline V CDR1 and CDR2: SGDLS, YYNGEE. CDR3 length: 21 residues. V gave up 1 base and J gave up 5 bases; unmatched junction bases: 24. The CDR3 DNA follows: TGTGCCAGCAGCGTAAAGAGAGAGGGAGTTAAGGGGCTGCGGGAGAACAATGAGCAGTTCTTC. It translates to CASSVKREGVKGLRENNEQFF.

The chain has TRBV9 and TRBJ1-3; D perhaps matches TRBD1 (6 bases). V was trimmed by 4 bases and J by 3 bases, leaving 11 bases between them. This CDR3 spans 14 amino acids. Germline V gives CDR1 SGDLS, CDR2 YYNGEE. The CDR3 DNA sequence: TGTGCCAGCAGCCCACAGGGAAATGGAAACACCATATATTTT. As protein: CASSPQGNGNTIYF. Based on the CDR3 plus reference TRBV9 and TRBJ1-3, the full variable domain is DSGVTQTPKHLITATGQRVTLRCSPRSGDLSVYWYQQSLDQGLQFLIQYYNGEERAKGNILERFSAQQFPDLHSELNLSSLELGDSALYFCASSPQGNGNTIYFGEGSWLTVV.

V is TRBV30 and J is TRBJ1-3; 8 bases are shared with TRBD1. The trim removed 5 bases at V and 2 bases at J, leaving 2 bases unmatched. Per germline, CDR1 GTSNPN and CDR2 SVGIG (reference sequence). The CDR3 is made up of 13 amino acids. The CDR3 region is CAWGQGTGNTIYF. The CDR3 region has the DNA TGTGCCTGGGGACAGGGAACTGGAAACACCATATATTTT.

The V gene is TRBV4-1, the J gene TRBJ1-5, with D unclear. Germline loops: CDR1 MGHRA, CDR2 YSYEKL. The CDR3 runs 17 residues. With 0 bases removed from V and 6 bases from J, the gap between germline ends came to 18 bases. The CDR3 nucleotides are TGCGCCAGCAGCCAAGATGGGGTAGTAGGCTCCCCTCAGCCCCAGCATTTT. Translation: CASSQDGVVGSPQPQHF.